This is a list of T cell receptor beta chains from one sample in a study of T-cell memory formation after mild COVID-19. TCRdb fed the 5' RACE reads into MiXCR, producing one record per CDR3 protein. The sample has approximately 250,000 distinct CDR3 sequences; roughly 15% are singletons. Sequencing used PBMCs or a T cell subset sorted from them (not recorded which). The origin of the receptors is a young man who had mild COVID-19 (a few samples of this study predate the infection). Cell type and time point are not known. CDR3s include the opening cysteine and the closing phenylalanine or tryptophan. The D gene is left open where the match is weak. Clone size is not always given. Where it is, it says once, few, many or a class for expanded clones.

j_gene | abundance | v_gene | d_gene | CDR3aa | CDR3nt
TRBJ2-1 | once | TRBV12-3/TRBV12-4 | NA | CASSAYRTDNEQFF | TGTGCCAGCAGTGCCTACCGCACCGACAATGAGCAGTTCTTC
TRBJ2-7 | few | TRBV20-1 | NA | CSAIEGGGRYEQYF | TGCAGTGCTATAGAGGGAGGGGGCAGGTACGAGCAGTACTTC
TRBJ2-5 | NA | TRBV7-9 | NA | CASSLALSWGRETQYF | TGTGCCAGCAGCTTAGCTCTCTCTTGGGGGCGAGAGACCCAGTACTTC
TRBJ1-4 | few | TRBV5-1 | NA | CASSRGGVWTNEKLFF | TGCGCCAGCAGCCGAGGAGGGGTCTGGACTAATGAAAAACTGTTTTTT
TRBJ2-3 | few | TRBV7-8 | TRBD2 | CASSLRTSGSIDTQYF | TGTGCCAGCAGCTTACGTACTAGCGGGAGTATAGATACGCAGTATTTT
TRBJ2-3 | many | TRBV7-9 | NA | CASSLSPRGRRTDTQYF | TGTGCCAGCAGCTTAAGCCCCAGAGGGAGACGCACAGATACGCAGTATTTT
TRBJ2-5 | NA | TRBV5-1 | NA | CASSFIGALETQYF | TGCGCCAGCAGCTTTATCGGGGCCCTGGAGACCCAGTACTTC
TRBJ2-1 | NA | TRBV5-1 | NA | CASSPTPGVVGDEQFF | TGCGCCAGCAGCCCAACTCCTGGAGTAGTGGGCGATGAGCAGTTCTTC
TRBJ1-1 | NA | TRBV7-9 | NA | CASSSQGTGTEAFF | TGTGCCAGCAGCTCCCAGGGTACCGGCACTGAAGCTTTCTTT
TRBJ2-3 | NA | TRBV5-5 | NA | CASSVTQGRTTDTQYF | TGTGCCAGCAGCGTGACCCAGGGGCGCACCACAGATACGCAGTATTTT
TRBJ2-4 | few | TRBV20-1 | TRBD1 | CSARDPVQAGGENIRYF | TGCAGTGCTAGAGATCCCGTGCAAGCAGGGGGCGAAAACATTCGGTACTTC
TRBJ1-2 | few | TRBV20-1 | NA | CSDGSLYGYTF | TGCAGTGACGGCTCCCTTTATGGCTACACCTTC
TRBJ1-2 | NA | TRBV12-3/TRBV12-4 | NA | CASSSGQNYGYTF | TGTGCCAGCAGTTCAGGACAGAACTATGGCTACACCTTC
TRBJ1-5 | NA | TRBV6-6 | NA | CASSYPGRQPQHF | TGTGCCAGCAGTTACCCAGGGAGGCAGCCCCAGCATTTT
TRBJ2-2 | NA | TRBV14 | TRBD1 | CASSQAGQGTGELFF | TGTGCCAGCAGCCAGGCGGGACAGGGTACCGGGGAGCTGTTTTTT
TRBJ1-2 | few | TRBV29-1 | NA | CSVEAAGNADYGYTF | TGCAGCGTTGAAGCTGCGGGTAACGCGGACTATGGCTACACCTTC
TRBJ2-3 | NA | TRBV7-2 | TRBD2 | CASSEEPPTSGGNTDTQYF | TGTGCCAGCAGCGAAGAGCCCCCCACTAGCGGGGGGAACACAGATACGCAGTATTTT
TRBJ2-1 | few | TRBV27 | NA | CASCLGVSSYNEQFF | TGTGCCAGCTGTCTGGGGGTGAGCTCCTACAATGAGCAGTTCTTC
TRBJ2-7 | few | TRBV4-3 | TRBD2 | CASSQGGLAGGMAEQYF | TGCGCCAGCAGCCAAGGGGGACTAGCGGGGGGTATGGCCGAGCAGTACTTC
TRBJ1-2 | NA | TRBV6-5 | NA | CASSYQGLGGYTF | TGTGCCAGCAGTTACCAGGGGTTGGGTGGCTACACCTTC
TRBJ2-5 | few | TRBV20-1 | NA | CSAPQPETQYF | TGCAGTGCCCCTCAACCGGAGACCCAGTACTTC
TRBJ1-5 | NA | TRBV9 | TRBD1 | CASSVARQGGSQPQHF | TGTGCCAGCAGCGTAGCTAGACAGGGAGGAAGTCAGCCCCAGCATTTT
TRBJ2-1 | few | TRBV12-3/TRBV12-4 | NA | CASSLSGSYNEQFF | TGTGCCAGCAGTTTATCAGGGTCCTACAATGAGCAGTTCTTC
TRBJ1-2 | many | TRBV3-1 | TRBD1 | CASSHLTGGNGYTF | TGTGCCAGCAGCCACCTCACAGGGGGTAATGGCTACACCTTC
TRBJ2-7 | NA | TRBV30 | NA | CAWSVWDYEQYF | TGTGCCTGGAGTGTATGGGACTACGAGCAGTACTTC
TRBJ2-2 | NA | TRBV29-1 | TRBD1 | CSVVPGQANTGELFF | TGCAGCGTGGTACCGGGACAGGCGAACACCGGGGAGCTGTTTTTT
TRBJ2-2 | NA | TRBV11-1 | NA | CASSLAAGATGELFF | TGTGCCAGCAGCTTAGCCGCGGGGGCTACCGGGGAGCTGTTTTTT
TRBJ1-6 | NA | TRBV9 | TRBD1 | CASSRGQLNNSPLHF | TGTGCCAGCAGCAGGGGACAGCTTAATAATTCACCCCTCCACTTT
TRBJ1-2 | few | TRBV20-1 | TRBD1 | CSASTGGVYGYTF | TGCAGTGCTAGCACAGGGGGAGTCTATGGCTACACCTTC
TRBJ2-1 | NA | TRBV7-2 | TRBD1 | CASSPQGVNEQFF | TGTGCCAGCAGCCCACAGGGGGTCAATGAGCAGTTCTTC
TRBJ2-1 | NA | TRBV24-1 | TRBD1 | CATSDFTGGAEYEQFF | TGTGCCACCAGTGATTTTACAGGGGGCGCGGAATATGAGCAGTTCTTC
TRBJ1-1 | NA | TRBV9 | NA | CASSVDGYGDTEAFF | TGTGCCAGCAGCGTGGATGGGTACGGGGACACTGAAGCTTTCTTT
TRBJ2-1 | NA | TRBV7-8 | TRBD2 | CASSLDSSGGADEQFF | TGTGCCAGCAGCTTAGATTCTAGCGGGGGGGCGGATGAGCAGTTCTTC
TRBJ2-5 | few | TRBV27 | NA | CAIGRVAGGFWETQYF | TGTGCCATCGGGAGGGTGGCAGGGGGCTTTTGGGAGACCCAGTACTTC
TRBJ1-2 | few | TRBV7-2 | NA | CASITGFNYGYTF | TGTGCCAGCATCACAGGATTTAACTATGGCTACACCTTC
TRBJ2-1 | NA | TRBV4-1 | TRBD1 | CASSQVDRAKNSYNEQFF | TGCGCCAGCAGCCAAGTCGACAGGGCGAAAAATTCCTACAATGAGCAGTTCTTC
TRBJ2-1 | few | TRBV3-1 | NA | CASSRETVLEQFF | TGTGCCAGCAGCCGAGAGACCGTCTTGGAGCAGTTCTTC
TRBJ1-4 | NA | TRBV28 | NA | CASSTPRGRANEKLFF | TGTGCCAGCAGTACCCCGAGGGGGAGGGCTAATGAAAAACTGTTTTTT
TRBJ2-7 | NA | TRBV7-6 | TRBD1 | CASSPRQGPAEQYF | TGTGCCAGCAGCCCTAGACAGGGACCGGCCGAGCAGTACTTC
TRBJ2-2 | many | TRBV25-1 | TRBD1 | CASSTGTGVSGTGELFF | TGTGCCAGCAGTACCGGGACAGGGGTGTCGGGCACCGGGGAGCTGTTTTTT
TRBJ2-7 | many | TRBV13 | NA | CASSPSANSYEQYF | TGTGCCAGCAGCCCGTCGGCCAACTCCTACGAGCAGTACTTC
TRBJ1-5 | few | TRBV2 | NA | CASSLQGLAEPQHF | TGTGCCAGCAGTCTGCAGGGACTCGCGGAGCCCCAGCATTTT
TRBJ1-6 | NA | TRBV6-5 | TRBD1 | CASSDRGRYNSPLHF | TGTGCCAGCAGCGACAGGGGGAGATATAATTCACCCCTCCACTTT
TRBJ1-1 | NA | TRBV4-3 | NA | CASSSSGRDTEAFF | TGCGCCAGCAGCTCCTCCGGTAGGGACACTGAAGCTTTCTTT
TRBJ1-1 | NA | TRBV6-5 | TRBD1 | CASTSTAAGTGNTEAFF | TGTGCCAGCACCTCCACCGCGGCCGGGACAGGGAACACTGAAGCTTTCTTT
TRBJ1-1 | many | TRBV5-1 | NA | CASSLGRLNTEAFF | TGTGCCAGCAGCTTAGGGAGGCTGAACACTGAAGCTTTCTTT
TRBJ2-1 | NA | TRBV7-2 | NA | CASSRSGTGNEQFF | TGTGCCAGCAGCCGGTCCGGGACGGGCAATGAGCAGTTCTTC
TRBJ2-7 | few | TRBV12-3/TRBV12-4 | NA | CASSFVPYEQYF | TGTGCCAGCAGTTTCGTTCCCTACGAGCAGTACTTC
TRBJ2-3 | NA | TRBV9 | TRBD2 | CASSVRTSGGSDTQYF | TGTGCCAGCAGCGTTCGGACTAGCGGGGGTTCAGATACGCAGTATTTT
TRBJ2-6 | NA | TRBV5-1 | NA | CASRPPYRGRGANVLTF | TGCGCCAGCAGGCCCCCTTACCGGGGCCGTGGGGCCAACGTCCTGACTTTC
TRBJ1-1 | few | TRBV20-1 | NA | CSARDTRRAGDTEAFF | TGCAGTGCTAGAGATACAAGGAGGGCCGGGGACACTGAAGCTTTCTTT
TRBJ2-1 | few | TRBV6-6 | TRBD1 | CASRPGTGLYNEQFF | TGTGCCAGCAGACCCGGGACAGGGCTCTACAATGAGCAGTTCTTC
TRBJ1-1 | many | TRBV4-1 | NA | CASSHRGKTAEDTEAFF | TGCGCCAGCAGCCACCGGGGGAAGACGGCAGAGGACACTGAAGCTTTCTTT
TRBJ2-4 | NA | TRBV20-1 | NA | CSARMDLNIQYF | TGCAGTGCCCGAATGGATTTAAACATTCAGTACTTC
TRBJ2-7 | few | TRBV27 | NA | CASSPLRGEQYF | TGTGCCAGCAGCCCTCTAAGGGGCGAGCAGTACTTC